These 31 T cell receptor beta chains share one sample of origin, sequenced in a study of cytomegalovirus exposure and HLA in healthy donors. 60 Vbeta and 13 Jbeta primers were used in PCR. The repertoire was sequenced with immunoSEQ multiplex PCR; TCRdb's copy has only in-frame clones and lacks some. The sample lists over 95,000 clones, 75% to 80% occurring once. Sequencing was done on a sample of PBMCs. The receptors were sampled from a middle-aged woman in good health and CMV-seropositive.

This rearrangement joins TRBV4-1 to TRBJ1-6; a weak D match, TRBD1 (5 bases). V was shortened by 0 bases and J by 6 bases, with 18 bases between the two germline ends. The CDR3 has 18 residues. The germline gives CDR1 MGHRA, CDR2 YSYEKL. The chain's CDR3 is CASSQDGGGLLVNSPLHF. In DNA, the CDR3 is TGCGCCAGCAGCCAAGATGGGGGGGGACTACTAGTTAATTCACCCCTCCACTTT.

This clone was seen only a few times. V gene TRBV5-6 combines with J gene TRBJ2-1; 9 nucleotides align to TRBD1. The CDR3 runs 14 residues. V trimming: 4 bases; J trimming: 9 bases; junction bases outside the gene matches: 8. CDR1 SGHDT and CDR2 YYEEEE come from the germline V gene. CDR3 residues: CASSPGQGAGEQFF. CDR3 DNA sequence: TGTGCCAGCAGCCCGGGACAGGGAGCGGGTGAGCAGTTCTTC.

J is TRBJ2-3 and V is TRBV5-6; a possible D gene is TRBD1 (6 bases). V dropped 4 bases and J dropped 5 bases, with 11 bases sitting between them. CDR1 and CDR2 (germline): SGHDT, YYEEEE. The CDR3 runs to 13 residues. CDR3 bases: TGTGCCAGCAGCGACATAGGGGGAGATACGCAGTATTTT. Encoded protein: CASSDIGGDTQYF. Full variable domain (rest looked up from reference TRBV5-6 and TRBJ2-3): DAGVTQSPTHLIKTRGQQVTLRCSPKSGHDTVSWYQQALGQGPQFIFQYYEEEERQRGNFPDRFSGHQFPNYSSELNVNALLLGDSALYLCASSDIGGDTQYFGPGTRLTVL.

This clone was detected once. The rearrangement joins TRBV12-5 to TRBJ1-5; D unclear. Germline assignment: CDR1 LGHNT and CDR2 FRNRAP. V was clipped by 3 bases and J by 0 bases, with 21 bases between them. There are 19 residues in the CDR3. The CDR3 is CASGFFPRGLLYSNQPQHF. CDR3 DNA: TGTGCTAGTGGTTTTTTTCCCCGCGGACTCCTTTATAGCAATCAGCCCCAGCATTTT. The whole variable domain, remainder taken from reference TRBV12-5 and TRBJ1-5, is DARVTQTPRHKVTEMGQEVTMRCQPILGHNTVFWYRQTMMQGLELLAYFRNRAPLDDSGMPKDRFSAEMPDATLATLKIQPSEPRDSAVYFCASGFFPRGLLYSNQPQHFGDGTRLSIL.

This clone was recorded once. This chain uses TRBV5-1 with TRBJ2-2, with TRBD1 identical over 10 bases. V lost 5 bases, J lost 7 bases, and 11 bases stayed unmatched. The CDR3 is made up of 16 amino acids. The germline V gene has CDR1 SGHRS and CDR2 YFSETQ. CDR3 amino acids: CASSSRDRGAGGELFF. The CDR3 nucleotides read TGCGCCAGCAGTTCCCGGGACAGGGGAGCGGGCGGGGAGCTGTTTTTT.

As to this clone: An end of the junction differs from the germline gene, which may be a read error. The same CDR3 also results from other DNA sequences found in this sample. The chain employs TRBV25-1 and TRBJ1-1; tentatively, D is TRBD1 (6 bases). Germline V gene sequence: CDR1 MGHDK, CDR2 SYGVNS. The CDR3 length is 16 residues. CDR3 nucleotides: TGTGCCAGCAGTGACTGGGGAACAGGGCCTTCCACTGAGGCTTTCTTT. Translated: CASSDWGTGPSTEAFF. Complete variable domain (other parts from reference TRBV25-1 and TRBJ1-1): EADIYQTPRYLVIGTGKKITLECSQTMGHDKMYWYQQDPGMELHLIHYSYGVNSTEKGDLSSESTVSRIRTEHFPLTLESARPSHTSQYLCASSDWGTGPSTEAFFGQGTRLTVV.

The chain joins TRBV2 to TRBJ2-7; D ambiguous. The germline V gene has CDR1 SNHLY and CDR2 FYNNEI. The V end was cut by 6 bases, the J end by 5 bases, with 11 bases between. The length of the CDR3 is 12 residues. The chain's CDR3 is CASRGQAHEQYF. The CDR3 nucleotides are TGTGCCAGCAGGGGCCAGGCCCACGAGCAGTACTTC.

V and J are TRBV18 and TRBJ1-2; 7 bases match TRBD1. Looked up from germline, CDR1 is KGHSH and CDR2 is LQKENI. V shed 3 bases, J shed 4 bases, and the junction held 8 bases outside the gene matches. CDR3 length: 15 residues. The CDR3 DNA reads TGTGCCAGCTCACCCGGTAGGGGACAGATCTATGGCTACACCTTC. This encodes CASSPGRGQIYGYTF.

J is TRBJ1-4 and V is TRBV7-9; D remains unclear. Trimming took 4 bases from V and 1 from J, leaving 7 bases between them. CDR1 is SEHNR and CDR2 is FQNEAQ in the germline V gene (reference sequence). The CDR3 is 14 residues long. Here the CDR3 reads CASSSLGTNEKLFF. CDR3 sequence (DNA): TGTGCCAGCAGCTCACTTGGAACTAATGAAAAACTGTTTTTT.

This chain connects TRBV5-1 to TRBJ2-3; 7 positions agree with TRBD1. CDR1 is SGHRS and CDR2 is YFSETQ in the germline V gene. V lost 4 bases to trimming and J lost 5 bases; unmatched junction nucleotides: 7. CDR3 length: 14 residues. CDR3 sequence reads: CASSMRQGKDTQYF. The CDR3 DNA reads TGCGCCAGCAGCATGAGACAGGGAAAAGATACGCAGTATTTT.

V usage is TRBV6-5 and J usage is TRBJ1-2, with 7 bases identical to TRBD1. This CDR3 contains 15 residues. The germline V gene encodes CDR1 MNHEY and CDR2 SVGAGI. The trim removed 0 bases at V and 6 bases at J, leaving 7 bases unmatched. Written as DNA, the CDR3 is TGTGCCAGCAGTTACTCCCGACAGGGTACGGATGGCTACACCTTC. This codes for CASSYSRQGTDGYTF.

This chain connects TRBV6-5 to TRBJ2-7, with unresolved D. With 4 bases removed from V and 0 bases from J, the gap between germline ends came to 13 bases. The CDR3 has 15 amino acids. The germline V gene encodes CDR1 MNHEY and CDR2 SVGAGI. The CDR3 DNA follows: TGTGCCAGCAGTTCTCAGACGACAAGCTCCTACGAGCAGTACTTC. It translates to CASSSQTTSSYEQYF.

This rearrangement joins TRBV6-5 to TRBJ2-7; TRBD2 is a possible D gene (5 bases). CDR3 length: 15 amino acids. V was shortened by 6 bases and J by 0 bases, with 15 bases between the two germline ends. Germline V gene lookup returns CDR1 MNHEY and CDR2 SVGAGI. This chain's CDR3 is CASRFSRRSSYEQYF. The CDR3 DNA follows: TGTGCCAGCAGGTTTAGTCGGAGGAGCTCCTACGAGCAGTACTTC.

CDR3 DNA: TGTGCCAGCAGCTTGGGACAGGCGAACACTGAAGCTTTCTTT. It translates to CASSLGQANTEAFF. V and J are TRBV11-1 and TRBJ1-1; TRBD1 matches at 8 bases. The CDR3 contains 14 residues. Unmatched junction bases numbered 1, after V lost 3 bases and J lost 1 base. The V gene's germline CDR1 is SGHAT and CDR2 FQDESV (reference sequence).

The V call is TRBV5-8, the J call TRBJ2-3, with TRBD1 identical over 8 bases. Germline CDR1 SGHTS, CDR2 YDEGEE. The CDR3 sequence is 16 residues long. V dropped 4 bases and J dropped 8; count of bases not matched to a gene: 15. The CDR3 spells CASSLRQGSRGGTQYF. CDR3 nucleotide sequence: TGTGCCAGCAGCCTACGACAGGGGTCCCGTGGGGGTACGCAGTATTTT. Full variable domain (rest looked up from reference TRBV5-8 and TRBJ2-3): EAGVTQSPTHLIKTRGQQATLRCSPISGHTSVYWYQQALGLGLQFLLWYDEGEERNRGNFPPRFSGRQFPNYSSELNVNALELEDSALYLCASSLRQGSRGGTQYFGPGTRLTVL.

The chain carries TRBV6-5 and TRBJ1-2; TRBD1 aligns across 9 bases. V lost 2 bases to trimming and J lost 6 bases; unmatched junction nucleotides: 7. Germline loops: CDR1 MNHEY, CDR2 SVGAGI. The CDR3 is 15 amino acids. The CDR3 sequence: CASSYVTGGADGYTF. In nucleotides, the CDR3 is TGTGCCAGCAGTTACGTCACAGGGGGCGCGGATGGCTACACCTTC.

V usage is TRBV9 and J usage is TRBJ1-2; unclear D gene. The CDR3 consists of 15 residues. Germline lookup yields CDR1 SGDLS and CDR2 YYNGEE. Trimming cost V 4 bases and J 2 bases, with 15 bases left between them. CDR3 coding DNA: TGTGCCAGCAGCCCCTCCGAGAGACTGAACTATGGCTACACCTTC. Its translation is CASSPSERLNYGYTF.

The V call is TRBV7-9, the J call TRBJ1-4, with D hard to call. Germline V gives CDR1 SEHNR, CDR2 FQNEAQ (reference sequence). V dropped 3 bases and J dropped 2 bases, with 10 bases sitting between them. This CDR3 has 15 residues. CDR3 sequence (DNA): TGTGCCAGCAGCTTGCGCACAGCTACTAATGAAAAACTGTTTTTT. This sequence encodes CASSLRTATNEKLFF.

The rearrangement joins TRBV30 to TRBJ1-1; the D gene is possibly TRBD1 (6 bases). Germline CDR1 GTSNPN, CDR2 SVGIG (reference sequence). The CDR3 spans 16 residues. Trimming removed 3 bases at V and 3 bases at J, with 20 bases between. CDR3 bases: TGTGCCTGGAGGCCGGGACACCTCCTCATTTACACTGAAGCTTTCTTT. As protein: CAWRPGHLLIYTEAFF.

DNA of the CDR3: TGCAGCGTTGAACCGGACAGGGATAACTATGGCTACACCTTC. Translation: CSVEPDRDNYGYTF. J is TRBJ1-2 and V is TRBV29-1; 8 positions agree with TRBD1. V shed 2 bases, J shed 1 base, and the junction held 3 bases outside the gene matches. This CDR3 has 14 amino acids. The germline V gene has CDR1 SQVTM and CDR2 ANQGSEA.

The gene calls are TRBV10-3 and TRBJ1-1; 7 positions agree with TRBD1. CDR3 size: 14 residues. Unmatched junction bases numbered 7, after V lost 6 bases and J lost 3 bases. Per germline, CDR1 ENHRY and CDR2 SYGVKD. CDR3: CAISLGQWDTEAFF. CDR3 in DNA: TGTGCCATCAGCTTGGGACAGTGGGACACTGAAGCTTTCTTT.

This clone has just one count. The chain recombines TRBV5-1 with TRBJ2-2, with 9 bases matching TRBD2. Germline V lookup: CDR1 SGHRS, CDR2 YFSETQ. Trimming took 0 bases from V and 7 from J; bases not matched to a gene: 4. This CDR3 is built from 15 residues. The DNA for the CDR3 is TGCGCCAGCAGCTTGGTGGGACTAGCCAGCGGGGAGCTGTTTTTT. Protein product: CASSLVGLASGELFF.

The chain joins TRBV30 to TRBJ1-5; D is unresolved. V lost 4 bases and J lost 6, with 10 bases in between. CDR1 is GTSNPN and CDR2 is SVGIG in the germline V gene (reference sequence). The CDR3 is made up of 12 amino acids. As DNA, the CDR3 is TGTGCCTGGAACCGGTTATCTCAGCCCCAGCATTTT. Translation: CAWNRLSQPQHF. Complete variable domain (other parts from reference TRBV30 and TRBJ1-5): SQTIHQWPATLVQPVGSPLSLECTVEGTSNPNLYWYRQAAGRGLQLLFYSVGIGQISSEVPQNLSASRPQDRQFILSSKKLLLSDSGFYLCAWNRLSQPQHFGDGTRLSIL.

The V call is TRBV28, the J call TRBJ2-6; D possibly corresponds to TRBD1 (6 bases). CDR1 is MDHEN and CDR2 is SYDVKM in the germline V gene. This CDR3 region has 15 residues. V dropped 6 bases and J dropped 3 bases, with 12 bases sitting between them. CDR3 amino acids: CASRIGRGGANVLTF. The DNA of the CDR3 is TGTGCCAGCAGGATCGGCAGGGGTGGGGCCAACGTCCTGACTTTC. Looking up the rest from reference TRBV28 and TRBJ2-6 gives the full variable domain: DVKVTQSSRYLVKRTGEKVFLECVQDMDHENMFWYRQDPGLGLRLIYFSYDVKMKEKGDIPEGYSVSREKKERFSLILESASTNQTSMYLCASRIGRGGANVLTFGAGSRLTVL.

The J gene is TRBJ2-5, the V gene TRBV15; 8 bases agree with TRBD2. Germline V gives CDR1 LNHNV, CDR2 YYDKDF (reference sequence). With V trimmed by 5 bases and J by 5 bases, 7 bases remained unmatched. The CDR3 consists of 14 residues. The CDR3 loop is CATSDPRGGETQYF. In DNA form, the CDR3 reads TGTGCCACCAGCGATCCTCGGGGGGGGGAGACCCAGTACTTC.

A remark on this clone: At one boundary the junction diverges from the germline segment, which might be a read error. The gene calls are TRBV27 and TRBJ1-2, with 10 bases fitting TRBD1. Germline CDR1 and CDR2: MNHEY and SMNVEV (reference sequence). The CDR3 is made up of 13 amino acids. The CDR3 here is CASRDRGNSGYTF. CDR3 sequence (DNA): TGTGCCAGCAGGGACAGGGGGAACTCTGGCTACACCTTC.

The rearrangement links TRBV2 to TRBJ1-6; D not resolved. Germline CDR1 and CDR2: SNHLY and FYNNEI. This CDR3 has 15 residues. The ends were cut back, 6 bases at V and 7 bases at J, with 16 bases in the middle. CDR3 loop: CASSSGSQSNSPLHF. The CDR3 coding sequence is TGTGCCAGCAGCTCCGGGAGCCAAAGCAATTCACCCCTCCACTTT.

V gene TRBV7-9 combines with J gene TRBJ2-7, with 12 bases fitting TRBD2. Germline CDR1 is SEHNR and CDR2 is FQNEAQ (reference sequence). This CDR3 has 16 residues. J lost 3 bases, V lost 5 bases, and 8 bases had no gene match. This CDR3 is CASSPPTSGGIYEQYF. The CDR3, as DNA: TGTGCCAGCAGCCCCCCGACTAGCGGGGGTATCTACGAGCAGTACTTC.

In the case of this clone: Other nucleotide sequences in the sample specify the same CDR3. V is TRBV18 and J is TRBJ1-3; TRBD1 agrees at 9 bases. Trimming took 2 bases from V and 1 from J; bases not matched to a gene: 3. This CDR3 is built from 16 residues. CDR1 KGHSH and CDR2 LQKENI come from the germline V gene. The CDR3, as DNA: TGTGCCAGCTCACCAGTACAGGGGGCATCTGGAAACACCATATATTTT. Its translation: CASSPVQGASGNTIYF.

V is TRBV7-9 and J is TRBJ1-6; possibly TRBD1 for D (6 bases). The CDR3 runs 14 residues. Germline V lookup: CDR1 SEHNR, CDR2 FQNEAQ (reference sequence). V dropped 3 bases and J dropped 7 bases, with 10 bases sitting between them. Here the CDR3 DNA reads TGTGCCAGCAGCTTTACAGGGCAGAATTCACCCCTCCACTTT. Its protein product is CASSFTGQNSPLHF.

This CDR3 reads CASSEGRAGSYNEQFF. CDR3 DNA: TGTGCCAGCAGTGAGGGGCGAGCGGGCTCCTACAATGAGCAGTTCTTC. This rearrangement joins TRBV2 to TRBJ2-1, with a possible D match to TRBD2 (6 bases). The germline gives CDR1 SNHLY, CDR2 FYNNEI. The CDR3 is 16 residues long. V gave up 3 bases and J gave up 0 bases, with 12 bases separating them.